This paragraph covers one T cell receptor beta chain sequence. This sample was taken from a study of metastatic and nonmetastatic thyroid tumors. The entire patient cohort was treatment-naive prior to thyroid surgery. Germline lookup yields CDR1 SGHAT and CDR2 FQNNGV. The germline V and J ends were trimmed by 5 bases and 4 bases, with 17 bases remaining between them. The CDR3 consists of 15 residues. With MiXCR, TCRdb called clones anew from the PCR reads. This sample carries about 4,900 clones, approximately 35% of them seen once, and the ten largest clones take about 28%. This sequence joins TRBV11-2 and TRBJ1-2, with D perhaps matching TRBD1 (6 bases). The sequenced sample was adjacent normal tissue. The clonotype was recovered from a male donor with papillary thyroid cancer or a benign thyroid nodule (not recorded which). Some clones in this sample may be carry-over from other donors' samples. CDR3 region: CASSPVRGRSYGYTF. CDR3 DNA: TGTGCCAGCAGCCCCGTCAGGGGTAGGTCCTATGGCTACACCTTC.